These 14 T cell receptor beta chains were all obtained from the same sample, sequenced in a study of T cell responses to AZD1222 COVID-19 vaccine. Measured with immunoSEQ multiplex PCR; TCRdb has only the in-frame clones, and not every one. The sample contains approximately 200,000 clones, approximately 93% of which appear only once. This specimen consisted of peripheral blood, obtained 28 days after the second AZD1222 dose. The receptors come from an adult who received the AZD1222 COVID-19 vaccine.

The gene calls are TRBV7-8 and TRBJ2-7; a weak D match, TRBD1 (5 bases). This CDR3 region has 13 residues. Germline V CDR1 and CDR2: SGHVS, FQNEAQ. V dropped 5 bases and J dropped 3 bases, with 11 bases sitting between them. CDR3 in DNA: TGTGCCAGCAGCCGACAGACCCACTACGAGCAGTACTTC. It is translated as CASSRQTHYEQYF.

This chain connects TRBV2 to TRBJ2-7; 10 bases align to TRBD1. Per germline, CDR1 SNHLY and CDR2 FYNNEI. The CDR3 has 13 amino acids. After removal of 10 bases from V and 6 bases from J, the junction contained 9 bases not matched to a gene. CDR3: CAIPGQGSREQYF. The CDR3 nucleotides read TGTGCCATTCCGGGACAGGGGTCACGCGAGCAGTACTTC.

The rearrangement uses TRBV5-6 and TRBJ1-1, with TRBD1 as a possible D gene (5 bases). CDR3 size: 15 residues. The ends were cut back, 4 bases at V and 0 bases at J, with 13 bases in the middle. CDR1 SGHDT and CDR2 YYEEEE come from the germline V gene. CDR3 amino acids: CASSAGRTMNTEAFF. The CDR3 DNA reads TGTGCCAGCAGCGCGGGACGGACCATGAACACTGAAGCTTTCTTT.

Concerning this clone: Other nucleotide sequences in the sample specify the same CDR3. The V and J genes are TRBV3-1 (or the pseudogene TRBV3-2) and TRBJ1-2, with D maybe TRBD1 (5 bases). The CDR3 runs 12 residues. V was pared by 0 bases and J by 7 bases, with 6 bases between. Germline V gene sequence: CDR1 LGHDT, CDR2 YNNKEL (reference sequence). In DNA, the CDR3 is TGTGCCAGCAGCCAAGATAGGGGTGGCTACACCTTC. This translates into CASSQDRGGYTF.

The V call is TRBV12-3 or TRBV12-4, the J call TRBJ1-5; D is undetermined. This CDR3 comprises 13 residues. V shed 4 bases and J shed 4 bases, with 8 bases lying between them. CDR3 sequence (DNA): TGTGCCAGCAGTTCCGAAGGGAATCAGCCCCAGCATTTT. Its protein is CASSSEGNQPQHF.

The rearrangement links TRBV12-5 to TRBJ1-2; TRBD1 is a possible D gene (5 bases). Germline lookup yields CDR1 LGHNT and CDR2 FRNRAP. The V gene lost 4 bases and the J gene lost 1 base, with 7 bases spanning the gap. This CDR3 is 13 amino acids long. The CDR3 DNA reads TGTGCTAGTGGTTGGGACCGTAACTATGGCTACACCTTC. As protein: CASGWDRNYGYTF.

The chain uses TRBV7-9 and TRBJ1-4; D may be TRBD1 (5 bases). This CDR3 has 15 residues. The germline V gene has CDR1 SEHNR and CDR2 FQNEAQ (reference sequence). V lost 1 base to trimming and J lost 6 bases, with 12 bases between them. The CDR3 coding sequence is TGTGCCAGCAGCTTAGGTAGGGGAAAACATGAAAAACTGTTTTTT. This gives the protein CASSLGRGKHEKLFF.

The count of this clone is one. This CDR3 is CAISDKGPAYEQYF. The CDR3 nucleotides read TGTGCCATCAGTGATAAGGGACCAGCTTACGAGCAGTACTTC. The rearrangement joins TRBV10-3 to TRBJ2-7; the D gene could be TRBD1 or TRBD2 (5 bases each). Trimming shortened V by 3 bases and J by 4 bases, and 13 bases separated the two germline ends. The germline gives CDR1 ENHRY, CDR2 SYGVKD. This CDR3 comprises 14 residues.

This CDR3 reads CATSDGYGYTF. In DNA, the CDR3 is TGTGCCACCAGTGATGGGTACGGCTACACCTTC. The V call is TRBV24-1, the J call TRBJ1-2; D is unresolved. The CDR3 has 11 amino acids. V lost 3 bases and J lost 8, with 6 bases in between. Germline-derived CDR1 and CDR2 are KGHDR and SFDVKD.

The rearrangement links TRBV19 to TRBJ1-4; D not resolved. The CDR3 contains 14 residues. The germline V and J ends were trimmed by 4 bases and 0 bases, with 6 bases remaining between them. Per germline, CDR1 LNHDA and CDR2 SQIVND (reference sequence). The CDR3 here is CASSTGSTNEKLFF. In nucleotides, the CDR3 is TGTGCCAGTAGTACCGGGTCAACTAATGAAAAACTGTTTTTT.

This sequence joins TRBV6-2 or TRBV6-3 and TRBJ1-2, with D maybe TRBD1 (6 bases). Trimming removed 6 bases from V and 3 bases from J, with 11 bases in between. The germline V gene has CDR1 MNHEY and CDR2 SVGEGT. This CDR3 contains 13 residues. CDR3 residues: CASSLDSYYGYTF. Here the CDR3 DNA reads TGTGCCAGCAGCTTGGACAGCTACTATGGCTACACCTTC.

V usage is TRBV6-4 and J usage is TRBJ2-5, with D possibly matching TRBD2 (6 bases). Trimming stripped 6 bases from V and 5 bases from J, with 19 bases between. The germline V gene encodes CDR1 MRHNA and CDR2 SNTAGT. The CDR3 length is 15 residues. The CDR3 reads CASSAQSGVRETQYF. The CDR3 nucleotides read TGTGCCAGCAGCGCACAATCGGGAGTACGTGAGACCCAGTACTTC.

The chain is built from TRBV4-1 and TRBJ2-5; weak D call: TRBD1 (6 bases). CDR1 is MGHRA and CDR2 is YSYEKL in the germline V gene. The CDR3 contains 15 residues. The V end was cut by 4 bases, the J end by 3 bases, with 15 bases between. Here the CDR3 reads CASSLQGTRKETQYF. As DNA, the CDR3 is TGCGCCAGCAGCCTCCAGGGGACGCGGAAAGAGACCCAGTACTTC.

The V gene is TRBV7-2, the J gene TRBJ2-5, with TRBD1 identical over 7 bases. J was trimmed by 5 bases and V by 5 bases; bases with no gene match: 11. Germline loops: CDR1 SGHTA, CDR2 FQGNSA. The CDR3 runs to 15 residues. The CDR3 bases are TGTGCCAGCAGCATGGGACAGACCTCCTTGGAGACCCAGTACTTC. Translating it yields CASSMGQTSLETQYF.